This passage covers 27 T cell receptor beta chains from one sample sequenced in a study of blood T cell repertoires in COVID-19. Using immunoSEQ multiplex PCR, the repertoire was profiled, and TCRdb retains in-frame clones only, with some absent. The data show roughly 310,000 clones, with roughly 90% seen just once and roughly 2.8% held by the top ten. Sequenced: peripheral blood. Receptors originate from a woman in her 30s with COVID-19, enrolled during active disease.

The V gene is TRBV30, the J gene TRBJ2-5, with D possibly TRBD1 on 8 matching bases. There are 18 residues in the CDR3. In germline, CDR1 is GTSNPN, CDR2 SVGIG (reference sequence). The V and J ends lost 0 bases and 5 bases respectively, with 25 bases between them. The CDR3 DNA follows: TGTGCCTGGAGTGTGGACGTCGGGGGGCAGGGGGCATGGGAGACCCAGTACTTC. Amino acids: CAWSVDVGGQGAWETQYF.

CDR3 in amino acids: CASSPTDGTRPQHF. Here the CDR3 DNA reads TGTGCCAGCAGTCCAACGGACGGGACAAGGCCCCAGCATTTT. This chain connects TRBV28 to TRBJ1-5, with D possibly TRBD1 on 6 matching bases. CDR1 and CDR2 (germline): MDHEN, SYDVKM. The CDR3 sequence is 14 residues long. The V gene lost 5 bases and the J gene lost 9 bases, with 17 bases spanning the gap.

V is TRBV5-1 and J is TRBJ1-1; 7 positions agree with TRBD1. This CDR3 comprises 17 residues. CDR1 is SGHRS and CDR2 is YFSETQ in the germline V gene. V lost 0 bases and J lost 4; bases outside the gene matches: 12. CDR3 in amino acids: CASSLDPSRGGITEAFF. The CDR3 coding sequence is TGCGCCAGCAGCTTGGACCCCTCCAGAGGGGGCATCACTGAAGCTTTCTTT.

This clone was seen only once. The chain combines TRBV7-8 with TRBJ1-2; perhaps TRBD1 as D (5 bases). The CDR3 runs to 15 residues. V lost 5 bases and J lost 2, with 15 bases in between. Germline CDR1 SGHVS, CDR2 FQNEAQ. The CDR3 protein is CASSRGGGTNYGYTF. The DNA of the CDR3 is TGTGCCAGCAGCCGCGGGGGGGGGACCAACTATGGCTACACCTTC.

This chain joins TRBV5-1 and TRBJ2-1; D remains ambiguous. The CDR3 is 14 amino acids. Germline CDR1 reads SGHRS; CDR2 reads YFSETQ. V was trimmed by 6 bases and J by 5 bases, leaving 15 bases between them. Here the CDR3 reads CASTEASGDNEQFF. Here the CDR3 DNA reads TGCGCCAGCACCGAAGCCTCTGGTGACAATGAGCAGTTCTTC.

The genes are TRBV10-3 and TRBJ1-2, with TRBD1 matching 12 bases. The CDR3 is 17 amino acids. Germline loops: CDR1 ENHRY, CDR2 SYGVKD. J was trimmed by 8 bases and V by 8 bases; bases with no gene match: 18. As DNA, the CDR3 is TGTGCCATCCAATCAACCGGGACAGGGGGCGCGAGTAGAGGCTACACCTTC. Its translation is CAIQSTGTGGASRGYTF.

This chain joins TRBV7-9 and TRBJ1-6; 9 bases are shared with TRBD1. V shed 3 bases and J 5 bases; nucleotides not matched to a gene: 2. In germline, CDR1 is SEHNR, CDR2 FQNEAQ (reference sequence). This CDR3 comprises 15 residues. The CDR3 spells CASSFRDRDNSPLHF. The DNA for the CDR3 is TGTGCCAGCAGCTTCCGGGACAGGGATAATTCACCCCTCCACTTT.

About this clone: Other DNA sequences within the sample encode an identical CDR3. The rearrangement uses TRBV6-4 and TRBJ2-5; TRBD2 aligns across 8 bases. The CDR3 is 13 residues long. Germline CDR1 reads MRHNA; CDR2 reads SNTAGT. V shed 6 bases, J shed 4 bases, and the junction held 4 bases outside the gene matches. CDR3 region: CASSGREGETQYF. The DNA of the CDR3 is TGTGCCAGCAGCGGGAGGGAGGGAGAGACCCAGTACTTC.

The chain uses TRBV30 and TRBJ2-2, with 7 bases lining up with TRBD1. Trimming at V came to 3 bases and at J to 6 bases, leaving 4 bases not matched to a gene. The CDR3 covers 13 residues. Germline V gene data show CDR1 as GTSNPN and CDR2 as SVGIG (reference sequence). The CDR3 bases are TGTGCCTGGAGACCGACAGGGCCCGGGGAGCTGTTTTTT. Translated, it gives CAWRPTGPGELFF. The entire variable domain, with the rest obtained from reference TRBV30 and TRBJ2-2, is as follows: SQTIHQWPATLVQPVGSPLSLECTVEGTSNPNLYWYRQAAGRGLQLLFYSVGIGQISSEVPQNLSASRPQDRQFILSSKKLLLSDSGFYLCAWRPTGPGELFFGEGSRLTVL.

J is TRBJ2-2 and V is TRBV18; 12 nucleotides align to TRBD2. The trim removed 0 bases at V and 3 bases at J, leaving 2 bases unmatched. The germline gives CDR1 KGHSH, CDR2 LQKENI. This CDR3 region has 17 residues. CDR3 nucleotides: TGTGCCAGCTCACCACCCGGACTAGCGGGGTACACCGGGGAGCTGTTTTTT. Translated, it gives CASSPPGLAGYTGELFF.

This chain uses TRBV4-1 with TRBJ1-5, with 8 bases that match TRBD1. There are 17 residues in the CDR3. V dropped 0 bases and J dropped 7; count of bases not matched to a gene: 11. The germline V gene encodes CDR1 MGHRA and CDR2 YSYEKL. In DNA form, the CDR3 reads TGCGCCAGCAGCCAAGATTCCCAGGGGGCCAATTTCCAGCCCCAGCATTTT. Amino acid sequence: CASSQDSQGANFQPQHF.

This chain connects TRBV3-1 (or the pseudogene TRBV3-2) to TRBJ1-1; 7 nucleotides match TRBD1. This CDR3 has 12 amino acids. Germline loops: CDR1 LGHDT, CDR2 YNNKEL (reference sequence). The J segment lost 10 bases and the V segment lost 3 bases, leaving 5 bases of the junction unmatched. CDR3 sequence: CASSHRQGVAFF. For the CDR3, the DNA is TGTGCCAGCAGCCATCGGCAGGGGGTAGCTTTCTTT.

The CDR3 loop reads CASSLSGLAGGGEQYF. As DNA, the CDR3 is TGTGCCAGCAGCTTATCAGGACTAGCGGGAGGTGGGGAGCAGTACTTC. The genes are TRBV7-3 and TRBJ2-7; 14 nucleotides line up with TRBD2. The CDR3 sequence is 16 residues long. From germline, CDR1 is SGHTA and CDR2 FQGTGA. V dropped 2 bases and J dropped 7; count of bases not matched to a gene: 7.

The rearrangement joins TRBV2 to TRBJ2-3; tentatively, D is TRBD1 (5 bases). V lost 4 bases and J 3 bases, leaving 14 bases between the germline ends. This CDR3 comprises 15 residues. Germline-derived CDR1 and CDR2 are SNHLY and FYNNEI. CDR3 sequence: CASSVGSGNTDTQYF. CDR3 sequence (DNA): TGTGCCAGCAGTGTGGGGTCAGGGAATACAGATACGCAGTATTTT.

The V and J genes are TRBV19 and TRBJ2-1; 8 nucleotides agree with TRBD2. The CDR3 totals 16 residues. The V and J ends lost 4 bases and 3 bases, in that order; junction bases with no gene match: 8. Germline V gives CDR1 LNHDA, CDR2 SQIVND (reference sequence). The DNA of the CDR3 is TGTGCCAGTAGTAGGGCTAGCGGGTCTATCTACAATGAGCAGTTCTTC. As protein: CASSRASGSIYNEQFF.

The V and J genes are TRBV15 and TRBJ2-1, with 9 bases that match TRBD1. J lost 5 bases, V lost 6 bases, and 8 bases had no gene match. The CDR3 loop spans 15 amino acids. Germline CDR1 LNHNV, CDR2 YYDKDF (reference sequence). CDR3 bases: TGTGCCACCAGGTTATCCGGGACAGGGAACAATGAGCAGTTCTTC. Protein sequence: CATRLSGTGNNEQFF.

The count of this clone is one. The chain recombines TRBV7-3 with TRBJ2-2; no clear D. The length of the CDR3 is 13 residues. Per the germline V gene, CDR1 is SGHTA and CDR2 is FQGTGA. Trimming took off 5 bases at V and 4 bases at J, with 8 bases between the two ends. The CDR3 sequence: CASSQAFTGELFF. In nucleotides, the CDR3 is TGTGCCAGCAGCCAAGCTTTCACCGGGGAGCTGTTTTTT.

This chain uses TRBV19 with TRBJ1-4, with TRBD1 identical over 8 bases. There are 13 residues in the CDR3. With 4 bases clipped from V and 6 bases from J, the junction kept 1 base outside the gene matches. CDR1 and CDR2 from the germline V gene are LNHDA and SQIVND (reference sequence). CDR3 bases: TGTGCCAGTAGTACGGACAGGGATGAAAAACTGTTTTTT. Its protein is CASSTDRDEKLFF. Full variable domain (missing parts from reference TRBV19 and TRBJ1-4): DGGITQSPKYLFRKEGQNVTLSCEQNLNHDAMYWYRQDPGQGLRLIYYSQIVNDFQKGDIAEGYSVSREKKESFPLTVTSAQKNPTAFYLCASSTDRDEKLFFGSGTQLSVL.

The V and J genes are TRBV7-8 and TRBJ1-2; 9 nucleotides line up with TRBD1. This CDR3 spans 15 amino acids. The germline V gene encodes CDR1 SGHVS and CDR2 FQNEAQ. J gave up 3 bases and V 5 bases, and 7 bases lay outside the gene matches. This chain's CDR3 is CASSLGQGYDYGYTF. CDR3 bases: TGTGCCAGCAGCCTCGGACAGGGGTACGACTATGGCTACACCTTC.

The rearrangement uses TRBV19 and TRBJ1-1; unclear D gene. Germline-derived CDR1 and CDR2 are LNHDA and SQIVND (reference sequence). V lost 7 bases, J lost 4 bases, and 16 bases lay in between. The length of the CDR3 is 14 residues. For the CDR3, the DNA is TGTGCCAGTAAGACGTGGGAGGTTGGCACTGAAGCTTTCTTT. Translation gives CASKTWEVGTEAFF.

As concerns this clone: At the DNA level, this CDR3 is encoded by other sequences in the same sample as well. This rearrangement joins TRBV5-1 to TRBJ2-1, with TRBD1 as a possible D gene (6 bases). Germline V gene lookup returns CDR1 SGHRS and CDR2 YFSETQ. The CDR3 contains 15 residues. The V gene lost 0 bases and the J gene lost 2 bases, with 9 bases spanning the gap. CDR3 loop: CASSLGQGPYNEQFF. In nucleotides, the CDR3 is TGCGCCAGCAGCTTGGGTCAGGGGCCCTACAATGAGCAGTTCTTC.

This clone was detected once. The rearrangement links TRBV7-9 to TRBJ2-1; 12 nucleotides line up with TRBD2. This CDR3 has 15 residues. Germline CDR1 is SEHNR and CDR2 is FQNEAQ (reference sequence). With V trimmed by 3 bases and J by 8 bases, 5 bases remained unmatched. CDR3 in amino acids: CASSLSGLAGYEQFF. The CDR3 nucleotides read TGTGCCAGCAGCTTGTCGGGACTAGCGGGTTATGAGCAGTTCTTC. Drawing the rest from reference TRBV7-9 and TRBJ2-1, the complete variable domain is DTGVSQNPRHKITKRGQNVTFRCDPISEHNRLYWYRQTLGQGPEFLTYFQNEAQLEKSRLLSDRFSAERPKGSFSTLEIQRTEQGDSAMYLCASSLSGLAGYEQFFGPGTRLTVL.

The V gene is TRBV6-4, the J gene TRBJ2-7; unclear D gene. Germline V gene data show CDR1 as MRHNA and CDR2 as SNTAGT. V gave up 0 bases and J gave up 0 bases, with 9 bases separating them. This CDR3 is built from 15 residues. The DNA for the CDR3 is TGTGCCAGCAGTGACTCTACGGTAAGCTCCTACGAGCAGTACTTC. Its protein is CASSDSTVSSYEQYF.

This CDR3 reads CASSYSTGGETQYF. The DNA for the CDR3 is TGTGCCAGCAGTTACTCAACAGGGGGAGAGACCCAGTACTTC. This sequence joins TRBV6-5 and TRBJ2-5; the match to TRBD1 covers 8 bases. This CDR3 contains 14 residues. Germline V CDR1 and CDR2: MNHEY, SVGAGI. Trimming removed 0 bases from V and 4 bases from J; junction bases left unmatched: 1.

The gene calls are TRBV19 and TRBJ2-5; TRBD1 is a possible D gene (5 bases). Germline assignment: CDR1 LNHDA and CDR2 SQIVND (reference sequence). The CDR3 runs 14 residues. Trimming removed 6 bases at V and 0 bases at J, with 11 bases between. CDR3 amino acids: CASSKAGNQETQYF. The CDR3 DNA reads TGTGCCAGTAGCAAGGCAGGGAACCAAGAGACCCAGTACTTC.

Of note for this clone: A junction end diverges from the germline sequence, so it may reflect a read error. The chain uses TRBV6-2 or TRBV6-3 and TRBJ2-7; 7 bases align to TRBD2. The CDR3 is 15 residues long. The germline CDR1 and CDR2 sequences are MNHEY and SVGEGT. CDR3 DNA sequence: TGTGCCAGCAGCTACTCGACGGCGGGAGCTTACGAGCAGTACTTC. This translates into CASSYSTAGAYEQYF.

This clone has a handful of counts. The chain carries TRBV3-1 (or the pseudogene TRBV3-2) and TRBJ1-6; D perhaps matches TRBD1 (6 bases). V lost 1 base, J lost 7 bases, and 14 bases lay in between. Germline V CDR1 and CDR2: LGHDT, YNNKEL (reference sequence). CDR3 size: 16 residues. The CDR3 bases are TGTGCCAGCAGCCAAGGGATAGGGACAACCAATTCACCCCTCCACTTT. It is translated as CASSQGIGTTNSPLHF.